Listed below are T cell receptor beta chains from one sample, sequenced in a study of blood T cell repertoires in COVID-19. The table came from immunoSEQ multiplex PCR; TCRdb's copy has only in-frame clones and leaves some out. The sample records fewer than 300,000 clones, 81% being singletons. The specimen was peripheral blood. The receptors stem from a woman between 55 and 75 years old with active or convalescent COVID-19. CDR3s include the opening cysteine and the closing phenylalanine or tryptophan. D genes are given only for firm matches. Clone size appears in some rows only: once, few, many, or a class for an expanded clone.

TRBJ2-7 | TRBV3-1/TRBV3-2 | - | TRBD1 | CASSQGQGVQYF | TGTGCCAGCAGCCAAGGGCAGGGGGTGCAGTACTTC
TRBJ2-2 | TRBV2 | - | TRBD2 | CASSRGLADTGELFF | TGTGCCAGCAGTCGGGGACTAGCCGACACCGGGGAGCTGTTTTTT
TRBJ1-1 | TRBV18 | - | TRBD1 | CASSQTGTVNTEAFF | TGTGCCAGCTCACAAACCGGGACAGTCAACACTGAAGCTTTCTTT
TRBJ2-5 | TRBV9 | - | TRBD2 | CASSVETSGQETQYF | TGTGCCAGCAGCGTAGAGACTAGCGGCCAAGAGACCCAGTACTTC
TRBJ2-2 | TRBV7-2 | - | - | CASSLLLGGLVGTGELFF | TGTGCCAGCAGCTTGTTGCTCGGGGGATTGGTTGGCACCGGGGAGCTGTTTTTT
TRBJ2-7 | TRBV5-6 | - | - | CASSLSRYEQYF | TGTGCCAGCAGCTTGTCCCGCTACGAGCAGTACTTC
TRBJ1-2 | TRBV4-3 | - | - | CASASGTGYTF | TGCGCCAGCGCTAGCGGTACGGGCTACACCTTC
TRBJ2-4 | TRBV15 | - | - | CATSRDLGPGNIQYF | TGTGCCACCAGCAGAGATCTGGGGCCGGGAAACATTCAGTACTTC
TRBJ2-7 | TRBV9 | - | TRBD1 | CASSDKTGGAGNEQYF | TGTGCCAGCAGCGATAAGACAGGGGGGGCTGGCAACGAGCAGTACTTC
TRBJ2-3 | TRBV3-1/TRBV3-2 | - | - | CASSSTPLPTDTQYF | TGTGCCAGCAGTTCTACTCCGCTCCCCACAGATACGCAGTATTTT
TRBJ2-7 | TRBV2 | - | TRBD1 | CATSGQGVWEQYF | TGTGCCACTTCGGGACAGGGGGTCTGGGAGCAGTACTTC
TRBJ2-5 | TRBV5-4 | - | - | CASSLGWSETQYF | TGTGCCAGCAGCTTGGGGTGGAGCGAGACCCAGTACTTC
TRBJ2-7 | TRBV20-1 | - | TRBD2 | CSAGLAWEQYF | TGCAGTGCGGGACTAGCGTGGGAGCAGTACTTC
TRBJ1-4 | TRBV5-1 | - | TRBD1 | CASSLYPGGNEKLFF | TGCGCCAGCAGCTTGTATCCAGGGGGCAATGAAAAACTGTTTTTT
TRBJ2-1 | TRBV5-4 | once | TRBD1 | CASSLEGQNYNEQFF | TGTGCCAGCAGCTTGGAGGGACAGAACTACAATGAGCAGTTCTTC
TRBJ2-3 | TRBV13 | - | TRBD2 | CASSSGRGDSTDTQYF | TGTGCCAGCAGCTCCGGGCGGGGGGATAGCACAGATACGCAGTATTTT
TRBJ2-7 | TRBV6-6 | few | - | CASTDSPIYEQYF | TGTGCCAGCACCGACTCCCCCATCTACGAGCAGTACTTC
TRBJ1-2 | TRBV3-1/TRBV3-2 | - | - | CASSQDPRFQGYTF | TGTGCCAGCAGCCAAGATCCTCGTTTCCAGGGCTACACCTTC
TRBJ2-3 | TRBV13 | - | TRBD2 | CASSLGGGGSSGVPDTQYF | TGTGCCAGCAGCTTAGGGGGCGGCGGGTCTAGCGGGGTGCCAGATACGCAGTATTTT
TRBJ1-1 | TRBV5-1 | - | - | CASSLGRGNTEAFF | TGCGCCAGCAGCTTGGGGAGGGGGAACACTGAAGCTTTCTTT
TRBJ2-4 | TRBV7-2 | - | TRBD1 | CASSLGGQGVKNIQYF | TGTGCCAGCAGCTTAGGGGGACAGGGGGTCAAAAACATTCAGTACTTC
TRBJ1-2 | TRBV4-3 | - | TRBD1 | CASSQVRQGMMGYTF | TGCGCCAGCAGCCAAGTCCGACAGGGGATGATGGGCTACACCTTC
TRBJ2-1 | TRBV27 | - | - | CASSRTGAGYNEQFF | TGTGCCAGCAGTAGGACAGGCGCGGGGTACAATGAGCAGTTCTTC
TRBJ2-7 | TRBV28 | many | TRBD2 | CASSPLLGGEYF | TGTGCCAGCAGTCCCCTGTTGGGGGGGGAGTACTTC
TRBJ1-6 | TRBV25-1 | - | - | CASSEEKGLGPPLHF | TGTGCCAGCAGTGAAGAAAAAGGGTTGGGGCCACCCCTCCACTTT
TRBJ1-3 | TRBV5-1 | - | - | CASSSSPGNSGNTIYF | TGCGCCAGCAGCTCTTCCCCAGGGAACTCTGGAAACACCATATATTTT
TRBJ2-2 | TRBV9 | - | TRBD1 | CASSARSTVWDRGSDTGELFF | TGTGCCAGCAGCGCCCGTAGTACGGTTTGGGACAGGGGATCGGACACCGGGGAGCTGTTTTTT
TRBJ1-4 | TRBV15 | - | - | CATSIGLRDNEKLFF | TGTGCCACCAGCATCGGACTGAGGGATAATGAAAAACTGTTTTTT
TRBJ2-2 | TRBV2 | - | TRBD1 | CASKPGQGTGELFF | TGTGCCAGCAAGCCGGGACAGGGCACCGGGGAGCTGTTTTTT
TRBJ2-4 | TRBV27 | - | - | CASSPWDLAKNIQYF | TGTGCCAGCAGCCCCTGGGACTTAGCCAAAAACATTCAGTACTTC
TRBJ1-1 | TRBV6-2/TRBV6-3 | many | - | CASSYSPGALNTEAFF | TGTGCCAGCAGTTACTCCCCAGGGGCTCTGAACACTGAAGCTTTCTTT
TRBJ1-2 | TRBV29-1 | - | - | CSVETGNYGYTF | TGCAGCGTTGAGACGGGGAACTATGGCTACACCTTC
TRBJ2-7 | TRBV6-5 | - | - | CASSREWESYEQYF | TGTGCCAGCAGTCGGGAATGGGAGTCCTACGAGCAGTACTTC
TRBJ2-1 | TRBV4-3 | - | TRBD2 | CASSQATSGGANEQFF | TGCGCCAGCAGCCAAGCCACTAGCGGGGGGGCAAATGAGCAGTTCTTC
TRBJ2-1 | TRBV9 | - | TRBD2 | CASSSRTSGDWNEQFF | TGTGCCAGCAGCTCCAGGACTAGCGGGGATTGGAATGAGCAGTTCTTC
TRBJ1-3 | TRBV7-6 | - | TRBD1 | CASSLDTRGPSSGNTIYF | TGTGCCAGCAGCTTAGATACCAGGGGGCCCAGCTCTGGAAACACCATATATTTT
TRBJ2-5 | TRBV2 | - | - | CASTQWGQGQETQYF | TGTGCCAGCACCCAATGGGGCCAGGGTCAAGAGACCCAGTACTTC
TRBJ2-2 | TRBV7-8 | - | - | CASSPRGGTGELFF | TGTGCCAGCAGCCCGCGAGGGGGAACCGGGGAGCTGTTTTTT
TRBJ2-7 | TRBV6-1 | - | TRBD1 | CASSETGQGWQYF | TGTGCCAGCAGTGAAACAGGACAGGGTTGGCAGTACTTC
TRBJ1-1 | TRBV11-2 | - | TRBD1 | CASSGLGGRGRDGYTEAFF | TGTGCCAGCAGCGGGCTCGGGGGCAGGGGGCGAGATGGGTACACTGAAGCTTTCTTT
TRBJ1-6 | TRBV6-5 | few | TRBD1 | CASRYRGQKNSPLHF | TGTGCCAGCAGATACAGGGGCCAGAAGAATTCACCCCTCCACTTT
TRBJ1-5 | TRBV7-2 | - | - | CASSLESAGWDSNQPQHF | TGTGCCAGCAGCTTAGAGAGCGCAGGGTGGGATAGCAATCAGCCCCAGCATTTT
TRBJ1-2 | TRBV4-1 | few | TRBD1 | CASSQDRAGGVGYTF | TGCGCCAGCAGCCAAGATAGGGCAGGGGGCGTTGGCTACACCTTC
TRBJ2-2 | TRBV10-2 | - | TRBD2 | CASSESGGGNTGELFF | TGCGCCAGCAGTGAGTCAGGCGGGGGGAACACCGGGGAGCTGTTTTTT
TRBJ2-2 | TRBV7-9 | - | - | CASSLGTAINLNTGELFF | TGTGCCAGCAGCTTAGGGACAGCAATTAACCTGAACACCGGGGAGCTGTTTTTT
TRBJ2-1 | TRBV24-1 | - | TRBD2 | CATSDLDGGNNEQFF | TGTGCCACCAGTGACTTAGACGGGGGGAACAATGAGCAGTTCTTC
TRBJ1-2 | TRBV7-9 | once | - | CASSLGGGIYGYTF | TGTGCCAGCAGCTTAGGGGGAGGGATCTATGGCTACACCTTC
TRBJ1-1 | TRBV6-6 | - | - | CASSQLLNTEAFF | TGTGCCAGCAGTCAGCTTTTGAACACTGAAGCTTTCTTT
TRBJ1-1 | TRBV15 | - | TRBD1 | CATSRDHRGVNTEAFF | TGTGCCACCAGCAGAGATCACAGGGGGGTGAACACTGAAGCTTTCTTT
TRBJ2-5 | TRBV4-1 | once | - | CASSQDQWPGRETQYF | TGCGCCAGCAGCCAGGACCAATGGCCAGGGCGAGAGACCCAGTACTTC